This T cell receptor (beta chain) was observed in a study of human T cells and chemical hapten exposure. At the level of the study: TCR yields per sample varied, mainly owing to small pooled library volume differences. Findings of the study overall: Healthy individuals' immune responses may differ from those of donors, who had alopecia. Compared to controls, expanded TCRs made significantly more large clusters of similar CDR3s.

As for this clonotype: Its antigen is unidentified.

Time point here: patch test 1, 2 weeks after DPC sensitization. Treatment: therapeutic diphenylcyclopropenone sensitization with weekly scalp DPC. Each cDNA molecule in the library carried unique molecular identifiers. TCRdb passed the RACE reads through MiXCR, listing each CDR3 protein once. The sample includes about 110,000 distinct CDR3 sequences, approximately 11% of them seen just once. V was cut by 4 bases and J by 4 bases, with 10 bases left in between. Per germline, CDR1 SQVTM and CDR2 ANQGSEA. This CDR3 has 13 amino acids. This TCR was sampled from a woman between 40 and 55 years old with alopecia areata. Some clones in this sample may be carry-over from other donors' samples. This sequence joins TRBV29-1 and TRBJ2-2; a possible D gene is TRBD2 (5 bases). This specimen consisted of whole blood, obtained in connection with sensitization to the hapten diphenylcyclopropenone (DPC). The CDR3, as DNA: TGCAGCGTTGGCGGGCATGGCACCGGGGAGCTGTTTTTT. Its protein is CSVGGHGTGELFF.